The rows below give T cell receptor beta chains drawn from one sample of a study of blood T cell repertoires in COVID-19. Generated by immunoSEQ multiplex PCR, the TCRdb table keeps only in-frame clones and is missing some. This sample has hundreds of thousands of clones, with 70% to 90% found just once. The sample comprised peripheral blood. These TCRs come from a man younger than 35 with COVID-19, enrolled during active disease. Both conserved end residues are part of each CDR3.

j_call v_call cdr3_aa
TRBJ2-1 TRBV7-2 CASSLGAGGYNEQFF
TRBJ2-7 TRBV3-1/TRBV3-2 CASSQVGKQYF
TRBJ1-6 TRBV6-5 CASSYSGRENSPLHF
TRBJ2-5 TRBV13 CASSLGPRLAGGQETQYF
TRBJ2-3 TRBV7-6 CASSSPSGVSTDTQYF
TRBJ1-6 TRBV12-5 CASGIPGQNSPLHF
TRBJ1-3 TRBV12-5 CASGTRATRVDTIYF
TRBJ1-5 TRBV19 CASSQVYSNQPQHF
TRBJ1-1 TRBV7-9 CASSYGLNTEAFF
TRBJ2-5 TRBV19 CASRDRGREETQYF
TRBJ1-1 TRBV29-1 CSGEETAGTEAFF
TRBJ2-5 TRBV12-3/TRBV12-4 CASSFGTEETQYF
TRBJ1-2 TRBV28 CASSPGQTYGYTF
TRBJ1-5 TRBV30 CAWSRQLGNQPQHF
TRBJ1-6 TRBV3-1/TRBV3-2 CASRLDTSNSPLHF
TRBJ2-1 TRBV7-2 CASSLARSGGANEQFF
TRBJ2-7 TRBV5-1 CASSLRGTGSYEQYF
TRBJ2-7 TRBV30 CAWTRGALNEQYF
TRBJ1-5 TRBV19 CASSPRQPNSNQPQHF
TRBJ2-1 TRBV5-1 CASSFGGARNNEQFF
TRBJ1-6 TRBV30 CAWSGSNNSPLHF
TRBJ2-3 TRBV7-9 CASRWGSGRDDTQYF
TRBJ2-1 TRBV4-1 CASSQGTGNEQFF
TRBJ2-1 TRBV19 CASSIGRSYNEQFF
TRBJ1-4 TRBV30 CAWETGVRGKLFF
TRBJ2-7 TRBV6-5 CASTGSPYEQYF
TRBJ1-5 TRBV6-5 CASSYYGGRDQPQHF
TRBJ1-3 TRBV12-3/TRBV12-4 CASSSRHGNTIYF
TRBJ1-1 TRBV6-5 CASKPLTGNTEAFF
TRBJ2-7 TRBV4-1 CASSQDGSRYEQYF
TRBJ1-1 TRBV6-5 CASSRTGTEAFF
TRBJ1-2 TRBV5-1 CASSHRDTYHGYTF
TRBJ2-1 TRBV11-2 CASSLTGPSSYNEQFF
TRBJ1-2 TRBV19 CASSRATSYGYTF
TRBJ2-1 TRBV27 CASSSAGGRSPYNEQFF
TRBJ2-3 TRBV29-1 CSVWDSSTDTQYF
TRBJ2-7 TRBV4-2 CASSQDFQREWNEQYF
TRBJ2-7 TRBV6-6 CASSLGLAGTYEQYF
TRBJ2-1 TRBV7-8 CASSPSDLYNEQFF
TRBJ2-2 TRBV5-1 CASSLAGVGTLNTGELFF
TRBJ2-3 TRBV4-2 CASSPSPQRGGTDTQYF
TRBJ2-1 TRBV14 CASSRLGGKRNEQFF
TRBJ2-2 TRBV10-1 CASREPSTGELFF
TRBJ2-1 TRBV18 CASSPSAEFSSYNEQFF
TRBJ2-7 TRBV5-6 CASSRPGGRASYEQYF
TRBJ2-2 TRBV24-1 CATSDPSNTGELFF
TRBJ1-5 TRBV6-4 CASSDPEKCGHRGPQPQHF
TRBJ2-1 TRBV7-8 CASSFGDSYNEQFF
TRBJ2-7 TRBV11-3 CASSLGGTSGRYEQYF